This T cell receptor (beta chain) was recovered during a study of shared clonotypes between healthy human individuals. Study overall: Donors consisted of a couple of women and a few men between 18 and 49.

Germline-derived CDR1 and CDR2 are LNHNV and YYDKDF (reference sequence). The CDR3 is made up of 16 amino acids. Trimming took off 1 base at V and 0 bases at J, with 9 bases between the two ends. Clones were sequenced by immunoSEQ multiplex PCR, and TCRdb holds only the in-frame ones, with some missing. The table records 1,500,000 or so clones, around 97% of them present only once. Sequenced input: naive CD4+ T cells sorted from blood. Indicated subset: CD45RA+ positively selected. The clonotype comes from a man younger than 45 in good health. The V call is TRBV15, the J call TRBJ1-4; D gene uncertain. In DNA, the CDR3 is TGTGCCACCAGCAGAGTGGGGTCTGCAACTAATGAAAAACTGTTTTTT. Translated: CATSRVGSATNEKLFF.